This T cell receptor (beta chain) appears in the sequencing data of a study of siplizumab effects on memory and regulatory T cells. Concerning this clone: Antigen specificity is unknown.

V lost 0 bases and J lost 8, with 14 bases in between. The CDR3 sequence is 15 residues long. CDR1 and CDR2 from the germline V gene are SGHRS and YFSETQ. Each sample yielded roughly 100,000 assayed TCR templates. TCRdb's copy holds only in-frame clones and misses some; the assay was immunoSEQ multiplex PCR. The sample has some 62,000 clones, less than 90% seen once; the top ten hold 3% to 4%. General study results and limits: Proliferating Tregs taken from siplizumab cultures were not shown to have a confirmed suppressive function. Fewer alloreactive sequences mapped to unstimulated CD4+ memory cells under siplizumab. The study found that mappable alloreactive CD4+ clones averaged roughly 69% Treg-derived with siplizumab and 25% to 30% in controls.

The source of this sequence is a human donor in good health. This chain links TRBV5-1 with TRBJ1-4; D ambiguous. Specimen: memory CD4+ T cells sorted from blood. The chain's CDR3 is CASSLARRAEEKLFF. The CDR3 coding sequence is TGCGCCAGCAGCTTGGCGCGGAGGGCAGAGGAAAAACTGTTTTTT.